This T cell receptor beta chain was observed in a study of radiation and T cells in renal cell carcinoma. Overall study results and limits: Without pretreatment biopsies, baseline tumor clonotype presence was undetermined. Top tumor clonotypes rose in blood 2 weeks post-radiation, then contracted.

Time point here: baseline pretreatment blood. Specified treatment: 15 Gy SBRT to primary tumor, nephrectomy 4 weeks later. Worth noting for this clone: The antigen is unknown.

Generated by immunoSEQ multiplex PCR, the TCRdb table keeps only in-frame clones and is missing some. The sample yields 95,000 to 150,000 clones, around 80% seen once. This TCR was recovered from a woman aged 60-75 years with renal cell carcinoma. The material was blood, obtained from a patient whose treatment included radiotherapy and nephrectomy.

The CDR3 reads CASSEGDFRSYNEQFF. For the CDR3, the DNA is TGTGCCAGCAGTGAGGGGGACTTTCGCTCCTACAATGAGCAGTTCTTC. The V call is TRBV6-1, the J call TRBJ2-1, with D perhaps matching TRBD2 (6 bases). Germline CDR1 and CDR2: MNHNS and SASEGT. Trimming shortened V by 3 bases and J by 0 bases, and 12 bases separated the two germline ends. The CDR3 sequence is 16 residues long.